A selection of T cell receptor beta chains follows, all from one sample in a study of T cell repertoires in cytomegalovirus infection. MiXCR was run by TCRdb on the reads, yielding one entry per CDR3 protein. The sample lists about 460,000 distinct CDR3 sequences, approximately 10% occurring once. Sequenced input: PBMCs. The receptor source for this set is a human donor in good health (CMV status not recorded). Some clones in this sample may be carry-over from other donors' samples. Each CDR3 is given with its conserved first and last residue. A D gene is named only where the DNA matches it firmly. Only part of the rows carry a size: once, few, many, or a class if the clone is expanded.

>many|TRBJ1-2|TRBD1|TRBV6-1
TGTGCCAGCAGCGGACAGGACTACACCTTC
CASSGQDYTF
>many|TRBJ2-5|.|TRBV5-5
TGTGCCAGCAGTTCCGGGACAAAGCAAGAGACCCAGTACTTC
CASSSGTKQETQYF
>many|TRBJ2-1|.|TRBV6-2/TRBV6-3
TGTGCCAGCAGTGGGGAAGAGGGGCGCGACTACAATGAGCAGTTCTTC
CASSGEEGRDYNEQFF
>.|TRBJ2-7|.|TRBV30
TGTGCCTGGAGTGTTGGGGGAACTAGCAGCGAGCAGTACTTC
CAWSVGGTSSEQYF
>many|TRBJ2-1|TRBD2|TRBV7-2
TGTGCCAGCAGCTCAGGCCCTAGCGGGAGAGCGAAGCAGTTCTTC
CASSSGPSGRAKQFF
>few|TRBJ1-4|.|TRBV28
TGTGCCACTAGTGGGGCAGGTGAAAAACTGTTTTTT
CATSGAGEKLFF
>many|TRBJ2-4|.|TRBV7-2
TGTGCCAGCAGCTTTTTCGCCGAGGCAAACATTCAGTACTTC
CASSFFAEANIQYF
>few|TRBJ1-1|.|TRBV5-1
TGCGCCAGCAGCGCCTTAAAGAACACTGAAGCTTTCTTT
CASSALKNTEAFF
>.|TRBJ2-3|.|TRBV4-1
TGCGCCAGCAGCCAAGTAGGGGGGGCCGATACGCAGTATTTT
CASSQVGGADTQYF
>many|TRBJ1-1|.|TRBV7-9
TGTGCCAGCAGCAAACATGGGACAAGCCCTGAAGCTTTCTTT
CASSKHGTSPEAFF
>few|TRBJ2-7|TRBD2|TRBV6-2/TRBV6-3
TGTGCCAGCACCCGAGCGGGGGAGAGCTACGAGCAGTACTTC
CASTRAGESYEQYF
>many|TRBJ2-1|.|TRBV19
TGTGCCAGTAACAAGTCCGGGGGGCTTAAGAATGAGCAGTTCTTC
CASNKSGGLKNEQFF
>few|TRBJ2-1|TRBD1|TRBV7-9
TGTGCCAGCAGCTCCCCCGACAGGGGAGTCGACAATGAGCAGTTCTTC
CASSSPDRGVDNEQFF
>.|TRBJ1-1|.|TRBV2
TGTGCCAGCAGGGTAGGCAACCCAATTCCGAACACTGAAGCTTTCTTT
CASRVGNPIPNTEAFF
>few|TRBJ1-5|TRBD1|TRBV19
TGTGCCAGTAGTATGGGGGGACAGAACAATCAGCCCCAGCATTTT
CASSMGGQNNQPQHF
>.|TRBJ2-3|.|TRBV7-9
TGTGCCAGCAGTCTCCTCCTGTTAGCGGCGATCACAGATACGCAGTATTTT
CASSLLLLAAITDTQYF
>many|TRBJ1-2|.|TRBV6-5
TGTGCCAGCACCAGAACTCAACGACAGCCCGCGCATGGCTACACCTTC
CASTRTQRQPAHGYTF
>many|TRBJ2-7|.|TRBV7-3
TGTGCCAGCAGCTTAATAACGGGAATAGGGAGCGGACACGCTCTCTCCTACGAGCAGTACTTC
CASSLITGIGSGHALSYEQYF
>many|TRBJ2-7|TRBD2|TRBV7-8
TGTGCCAGCAGCCGCGGACTAGCGGGAGGATCCGAGCAGTACTTC
CASSRGLAGGSEQYF
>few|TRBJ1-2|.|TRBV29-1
TGCAGCGTTGAAGCCCCTGCGAAAGGCTACACCTTC
CSVEAPAKGYTF
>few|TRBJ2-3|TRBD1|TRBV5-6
TGTGCCAGCAGCTCTAGACAGGGCTACACAGATACGCAGTATTTT
CASSSRQGYTDTQYF
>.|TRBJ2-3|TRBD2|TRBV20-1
TGCAGTGCTGGACTAGCGGGAGTTACAGATACGCAGTATTTT
CSAGLAGVTDTQYF
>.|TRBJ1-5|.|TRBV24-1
TGTGCCACCTCGGACGGAAATAGCAATCAGCCCCAGCATTTT
CATSDGNSNQPQHF
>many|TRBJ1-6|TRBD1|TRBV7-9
TGTGCCAGCAGCTTCACGACCGGGACAGCCTCACCCCTCCACTTT
CASSFTTGTASPLHF
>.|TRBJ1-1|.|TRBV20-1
TGCAGTGCTAGAAGCCGGCTTGTAGGCGACACTGAAGCTTTCTTT
CSARSRLVGDTEAFF
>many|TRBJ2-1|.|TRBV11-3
TGTGCCAGCAGCAAGGGTTCTGCCTACAATGAGCAGTTCTTC
CASSKGSAYNEQFF
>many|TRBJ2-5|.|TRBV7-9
TGTGCCAGCAGCAACGGGGGGCTCCAAGAGACCCAGTACTTC
CASSNGGLQETQYF
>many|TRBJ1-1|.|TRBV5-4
TGTGCCAGCAGCTCCCGGACGGAAATGAACACTGAAGCTTTCTTT
CASSSRTEMNTEAFF
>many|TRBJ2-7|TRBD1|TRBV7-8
TGTGCCAGCAGCCCCCCGGGACAGCAACCCTACGAGCAGTACTTC
CASSPPGQQPYEQYF
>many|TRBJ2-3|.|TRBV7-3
TGTGCCAGCAGTCCCACCGTGGGGAGTCCCTCCCTAGATACGCAGTATTTT
CASSPTVGSPSLDTQYF
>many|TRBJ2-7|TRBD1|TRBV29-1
TGCAGCGTTGAAGGGGGGACAGGGACCCTATCGGAGTACTTC
CSVEGGTGTLSEYF
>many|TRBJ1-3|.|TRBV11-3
TGTGCCAGCAGCTTAGATCCGCGGCGGGGCTCTGGAAACACCATATATTTT
CASSLDPRRGSGNTIYF
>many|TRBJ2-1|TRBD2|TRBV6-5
TGTGCCAGCAGTTACCGCGGGGGAGGGAATGAGCAGTTCTTC
CASSYRGGGNEQFF
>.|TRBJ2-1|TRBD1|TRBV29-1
TGCAGCGCCAACGGACAGGGCAATGAGCAGTTCTTC
CSANGQGNEQFF
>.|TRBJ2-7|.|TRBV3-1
TGTGCCAGCAGCCAAGATGGGGTGCAGCAGTACTTC
CASSQDGVQQYF
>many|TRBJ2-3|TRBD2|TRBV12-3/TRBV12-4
TGTGCCAGCAGTCTAGCGGGGGGGGCTAGCACAGATACGCAGTATTTT
CASSLAGGASTDTQYF
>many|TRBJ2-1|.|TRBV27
TGTGCCAGCACCGACAGGAGAGCCTACAATGAGCAGTTCTTC
CASTDRRAYNEQFF
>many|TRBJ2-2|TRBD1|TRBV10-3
TGTGCCATCAGTGAGAGTTTAGGACAGGGCAACACCGGGGAGCTGTTTTTT
CAISESLGQGNTGELFF
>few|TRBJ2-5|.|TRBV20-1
TGCAGTGCTGGACAGCAAGAGACCCAGTACTTC
CSAGQQETQYF
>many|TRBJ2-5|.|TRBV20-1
TGCAGTGCTAGAGAGTTCGGGCGGAACCAAGAGACCCAGTACTTC
CSAREFGRNQETQYF
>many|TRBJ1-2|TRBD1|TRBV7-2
TGTGCCAGCAGCTTCCGACTTGGACAGGGGAGATCGGCTAACTATGGCTACACCTTC
CASSFRLGQGRSANYGYTF
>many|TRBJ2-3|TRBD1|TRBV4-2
TGTGCCAGCAGCCAAGATATAGAAGACAGGGGGTTTGGAAGAGATACGCAGTATTTT
CASSQDIEDRGFGRDTQYF
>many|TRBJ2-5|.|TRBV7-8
TGTGCCAGCAGCTTTCCCAGGGAAGAGACCCAGTACTTC
CASSFPREETQYF
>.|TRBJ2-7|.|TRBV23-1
TGCGCCAGCAGTCAATCGTATGACGGGGGCTCCTACGAGCAGTACTTC
CASSQSYDGGSYEQYF